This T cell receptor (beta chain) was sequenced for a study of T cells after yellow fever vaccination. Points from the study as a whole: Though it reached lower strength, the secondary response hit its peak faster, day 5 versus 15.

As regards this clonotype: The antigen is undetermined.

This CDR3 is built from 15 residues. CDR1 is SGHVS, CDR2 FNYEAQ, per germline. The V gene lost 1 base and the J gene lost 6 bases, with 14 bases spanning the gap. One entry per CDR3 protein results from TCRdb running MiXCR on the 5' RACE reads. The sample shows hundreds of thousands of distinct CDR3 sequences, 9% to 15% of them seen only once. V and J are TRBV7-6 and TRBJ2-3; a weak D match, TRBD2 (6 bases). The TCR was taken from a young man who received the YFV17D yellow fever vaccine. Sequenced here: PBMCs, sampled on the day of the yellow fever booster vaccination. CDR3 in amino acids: CASSLVAGFGDTQYF. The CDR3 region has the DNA TGTGCCAGCAGCTTAGTGGCGGGGTTCGGGGATACGCAGTATTTT.